The next 21 T cell receptor beta chains were all read from a single sample in a study of OX40 agonist ivuxolimab in advanced cancers. Here immunoSEQ multiplex PCR was the method, and the copy in TCRdb shows in-frame clones only, minus some. The sample shows approximately 35,000 clones, 88% of them seen only once. Sequencing used CD4+ or CD8+ T cells sorted from blood, obtained in a trial of the OX40 agonist ivuxolimab. Every receptor here comes from an adult with an advanced solid tumor such as melanoma, head and neck, liver or kidney cancer.

J is TRBJ2-4 and V is TRBV7-9; TRBD1 matches at 7 bases. CDR3 size: 15 residues. The V segment lost 3 bases and the J segment 2 bases; nucleotides outside the gene matches: 4. CDR1 is SEHNR, CDR2 FQNEAQ, per germline (reference sequence). DNA of the CDR3: TGTGCCAGCAGCTTGACAGGGTCGCCCAAAAACATTCAGTACTTC. This codes for CASSLTGSPKNIQYF.

This clone showed up just once. This chain joins TRBV18 and TRBJ1-4, with 7 bases aligning to TRBD1. V shed 0 bases and J 8 bases; nucleotides not matched to a gene: 6. The CDR3 has 15 amino acids. Per the germline V gene, CDR1 is KGHSH and CDR2 is LQKENI. The CDR3 bases are TGTGCCAGCTCACCACCGGGGAGGGGGCGCGAAAAACTGTTTTTT. Its protein product is CASSPPGRGREKLFF. Drawing the rest from reference TRBV18 and TRBJ1-4, the complete variable domain is NAGVMQNPRHLVRRRGQEARLRCSPMKGHSHVYWYRQLPEEGLKFMVYLQKENIIDESGMPKERFSAEFPKEGPSILRIQQVVRGDSAAYFCASSPPGRGREKLFFGSGTQLSVL.

The chain links TRBV28 to TRBJ2-5; TRBD2 matches at 11 bases. Germline V gene lookup returns CDR1 MDHEN and CDR2 SYDVKM. The length of the CDR3 is 15 residues. V was pared by 2 bases and J by 2 bases, with 1 base of the junction left unmatched. The DNA for the CDR3 is TGTGCCAGCAGTTTAACTAGCGGGGGTCAAGAGACCCAGTACTTC. Translated: CASSLTSGGQETQYF. The whole variable domain, filled in from reference TRBV28 and TRBJ2-5, reads DVKVTQSSRYLVKRTGEKVFLECVQDMDHENMFWYRQDPGLGLRLIYFSYDVKMKEKGDIPEGYSVSREKKERFSLILESASTNQTSMYLCASSLTSGGQETQYFGPGTRLLVL.

J is TRBJ2-7 and V is TRBV6-1; D possibly corresponds to TRBD1 (5 bases). This CDR3 is built from 15 residues. Germline V CDR1 and CDR2: MNHNS, SASEGT. The V end lost 5 bases, the J end lost 6 bases, and 20 bases lay between the germline ends. The CDR3 reads CASSWGGYPWVEQYF. The CDR3 nucleotides are TGTGCCAGCAGTTGGGGCGGCTACCCGTGGGTCGAGCAGTACTTC.

The rearrangement uses TRBV5-1 and TRBJ2-2; D gene ambiguous. Germline CDR1 and CDR2: SGHRS and YFSETQ. The CDR3 is 14 amino acids. The germline V and J ends were trimmed by 4 bases and 4 bases, with 11 bases remaining between them. The CDR3, as DNA: TGCGCCAGCAGCCAAGGTGTGGCCACCGGGGAGCTGTTTTTT. It codes for CASSQGVATGELFF.

The chain employs TRBV19 and TRBJ1-5; D not certain. Germline CDR1 is LNHDA and CDR2 is SQIVND (reference sequence). The CDR3 totals 17 residues. V gave up 4 bases and J gave up 2 bases, with 18 bases separating them. CDR3 region: CASSTQWTGTGNQPQHF. CDR3 in DNA: TGTGCCAGTAGTACGCAATGGACGGGAACGGGCAATCAGCCCCAGCATTTT.

J is TRBJ1-2 and V is TRBV5-1, with D unclear. Trimming pared 2 bases from V and 8 bases from J, leaving 19 bases between. The CDR3 runs 15 residues. Per the germline V gene, CDR1 is SGHRS and CDR2 is YFSETQ. The CDR3 DNA reads as TGCGCCAGCAGCTTAATCTCTACGGCGCCTGGCGGCTACACCTTC. This gives the protein CASSLISTAPGGYTF.

The gene calls are TRBV28 and TRBJ2-1; the D gene could be TRBD1 or TRBD2 (5 bases each). The CDR3 totals 13 residues. The ends were cut back, 8 bases at V and 8 bases at J, with 16 bases in the middle. Germline CDR1 and CDR2: MDHEN and SYDVKM. The CDR3 protein is CASRDAGPYEQFF. For the CDR3, the DNA is TGTGCCAGCCGGGACGCAGGTCCCTATGAGCAGTTCTTC.

V is TRBV15 and J is TRBJ2-5, with 9 positions matching TRBD1. The CDR3 totals 16 residues. With 4 bases clipped from V and 3 bases from J, the junction kept 9 bases outside the gene matches. The germline gives CDR1 LNHNV, CDR2 YYDKDF (reference sequence). Here the CDR3 DNA reads TGTGCCACCAGCAAAGATCAGTGGGACAGGGAAGAGACCCAGTACTTC. It translates to CATSKDQWDREETQYF. The full variable domain, completed using reference TRBV15 and TRBJ2-5, is DAMVIQNPRYQVTQFGKPVTLSCSQTLNHNVMYWYQQKSSQAPKLLFHYYDKDFNNEADTPDNFQSRRPNTSFCFLDIRSPGLGDTAMYLCATSKDQWDREETQYFGPGTRLLVL.

The chain recombines TRBV5-1 with TRBJ2-7; 8 nucleotides line up with TRBD2. The V gene end was trimmed by 0 bases and the J gene end by 3 bases; junction bases not matched to a gene: 8. The CDR3 contains 16 residues. Per germline, CDR1 SGHRS and CDR2 YFSETQ. Here the CDR3 DNA reads TGCGCCAGCAGCTTGGCGGTGAGCGGGAGCGGCTACGAGCAGTACTTC. Amino acids: CASSLAVSGSGYEQYF.

The chain carries TRBV6-1 and TRBJ2-7; maybe TRBD2 (7 bases). The CDR3 loop spans 12 amino acids. The V gene's germline CDR1 is MNHNS and CDR2 SASEGT. Trimming took 8 bases from V and 5 from J, leaving 13 bases between them. The CDR3 nucleotides are TGTGCCAGCGGGGGGGCATTTGACGAGCAGTACTTC. It is translated as CASGGAFDEQYF.

V usage is TRBV30 and J usage is TRBJ2-1; 9 bases align to TRBD2. In germline, CDR1 is GTSNPN, CDR2 SVGIG (reference sequence). This CDR3 has 15 residues. Unmatched junction bases numbered 8, after V lost 0 bases and J lost 8 bases. CDR3 sequence: CAWSVWAGGSYEQFF. The CDR3 coding sequence is TGTGCCTGGAGTGTTTGGGCGGGGGGGTCCTATGAGCAGTTCTTC. Variable domain in full (rest from reference TRBV30 and TRBJ2-1): SQTIHQWPATLVQPVGSPLSLECTVEGTSNPNLYWYRQAAGRGLQLLFYSVGIGQISSEVPQNLSASRPQDRQFILSSKKLLLSDSGFYLCAWSVWAGGSYEQFFGPGTRLTVL.

The rearrangement joins TRBV6-1 to TRBJ2-7, with 7 bases matching TRBD2. The CDR3 loop spans 14 amino acids. Per the germline V gene, CDR1 is MNHNS and CDR2 is SASEGT. V gave up 1 base and J gave up 6 bases; unmatched junction bases: 6. CDR3 loop: CASSEVASSGEQYF. The CDR3 DNA is TGTGCCAGCAGTGAAGTCGCCTCTAGCGGCGAGCAGTACTTC.

This chain uses TRBV4-1 with TRBJ2-1; 8 bases agree with TRBD2. Germline V gene sequence: CDR1 MGHRA, CDR2 YSYEKL. The V gene end was trimmed by 4 bases and the J gene end by 7 bases; junction bases not matched to a gene: 12. This CDR3 has 16 residues. CDR3 in amino acids: CASSRYGRALGNEQFF. CDR3 nucleotides: TGCGCCAGCAGCCGATACGGGAGGGCCTTAGGAAATGAGCAGTTCTTC.

The chain couples TRBV5-3 to TRBJ2-3; D is unclear. TRBV5-3 has ORF status, its function being uncertain. CDR3 size: 12 residues. Trimming shortened V by 4 bases and J by 6 bases, and 9 bases separated the two germline ends. CDR3 residues: CARSLELDTQYF. The CDR3 nucleotides read TGTGCCAGAAGCCTCGAATTGGATACGCAGTATTTT.

The chain links TRBV6-1 to TRBJ1-6, with 8 positions matching TRBD1. V trimming: 3 bases; J trimming: 7 bases; junction bases outside the gene matches: 5. Germline lookup yields CDR1 MNHNS and CDR2 SASEGT. The CDR3 spans 15 residues. The CDR3 spells CASSDIDRGNSPLHF. The CDR3 DNA sequence: TGTGCCAGCAGTGACATCGACAGGGGCAATTCACCCCTCCACTTT.

The J gene is TRBJ2-7, the V gene TRBV19; 9 bases line up with TRBD1. Germline trimming cut 6 bases from V and 3 bases from J; bases unmatched to any gene: 6. Per germline, CDR1 LNHDA and CDR2 SQIVND (reference sequence). The CDR3 is 14 amino acids. The CDR3 DNA reads as TGTGCCAGTAGGCCGGGACAGGGTGTCTACGAGCAGTACTTC. This codes for CASRPGQGVYEQYF.

CDR3 nucleotides: TGTGCCAGCAGCCGGGTAGGAAGCAATCAGCCCCAGCATTTT. It translates to CASSRVGSNQPQHF. The chain is built from TRBV6-1 and TRBJ1-5, with no clear D. Between the trimmed V and J ends, which lost 6 bases and 1 base, there was a span of 10 bases. There are 14 residues in the CDR3. Germline CDR1 and CDR2: MNHNS and SASEGT.

The J gene is TRBJ1-4, the V gene TRBV5-1; 9 nucleotides line up with TRBD1. Germline V gives CDR1 SGHRS, CDR2 YFSETQ. Trimming removed 2 bases from V and 5 bases from J; junction bases left unmatched: 4. The CDR3 runs to 15 residues. Written as DNA, the CDR3 is TGCGCCAGCAGCTTTTTGGGGACAGGGAATGAAAAACTGTTTTTT. Protein product: CASSFLGTGNEKLFF.

CDR3 nucleotide sequence: TGTGCCAGTACTACGTGGGGAAATCAGCCCCAGCATTTT. It encodes CASTTWGNQPQHF. The chain couples TRBV2 to TRBJ1-5; D call uncertain. V gave up 9 bases and J gave up 4 bases, with 13 bases separating them. The CDR3 is 13 residues long. From germline, CDR1 is SNHLY and CDR2 FYNNEI.

The J gene is TRBJ2-6, the V gene TRBV4-2; D possibly uses TRBD1 or TRBD2 (6 bases each). Trimming removed 0 bases from V and 0 bases from J, with 15 bases in between. The CDR3 runs to 19 residues. The V gene's germline CDR1 is LGHNA and CDR2 YNFKEQ. The CDR3, as DNA: TGTGCCAGCAGCCAAGAATACAGGAGGGGGTCCTCTGGGGCCAACGTCCTGACTTTC. Amino acid sequence: CASSQEYRRGSSGANVLTF.